The sample holds many counts of the clone carrying this TCR beta chain. TCRdb re-derived calls from the 5' RACE reads in MiXCR, one entry per CDR3 protein. This sample has around 49,000 distinct CDR3 sequences, with about 4.6% found just once. These data belong to a study of early T cells in non-severe SARS-CoV-2 infection. Germline V lookup: CDR1 ENHRY, CDR2 SYGVKD. The CDR3 consists of 14 residues. V lost 4 bases, J lost 5 bases, and 15 bases lay in between. The sample was whole blood. The source is an adult who was a healthcare worker with PCR-confirmed SARS-CoV-2 infection or an uninfected control (not recorded which). This sequence joins TRBV10-3 and TRBJ2-7; D is unclear. CDR3 region: CAISAIKVIDEQYF. The CDR3 region has the DNA TGTGCCATCAGTGCGATTAAGGTTATAGACGAGCAGTACTTC.